This T cell receptor (beta chain) was obtained from a study of blood T cell repertoires in COVID-19. Study summary: The United States, Italy and Spain were the sources of the acute and convalescent COVID-19 samples.

Clones were sequenced by immunoSEQ multiplex PCR, and TCRdb holds only the in-frame ones, with some missing. The sample has about 150,000 clones; around 87% are singletons. Looked up from germline, CDR1 is SGHKS and CDR2 is YYEKEE (reference sequence). V gave up 1 base and J gave up 2 bases; unmatched junction bases: 12. CDR3 length: 20 residues. The chain combines TRBV5-5 with TRBJ2-1; 13 positions match TRBD2. The sequence was obtained from a man older than 75 with acute or convalescent COVID-19. Sequenced: peripheral blood. This CDR3 is CASSLHFVTSGGPTYNEQFF. CDR3 bases: TGTGCCAGCAGCTTGCACTTTGTGACTAGCGGGGGGCCAACCTACAATGAGCAGTTCTTC.